The 19 T cell receptor beta chains below come from one sample, sequenced in a study of beta chain features in type 1 diabetes. The isolated RNA, all of it, was reverse transcribed, so expressed TCRB transcripts were what got sequenced. Sequenced by immunoSEQ multiplex PCR; TCRdb stores in-frame clones only, minus some. This repertoire shows more than 350,000 clones, about an eighth found once; its top ten account for over 0.035%. The sample comprised naive CD4+ T cells from blood. Source of these receptors: a woman under 30 in good health.

The CDR3 nucleotides read TGCGCCAGCAGCCAACCCGGGACCTCGGTGTCAGCTTTCTTT. It specifies CASSQPGTSVSAFF. The chain combines TRBV4-3 with TRBJ1-1; tentatively, D is TRBD1 (5 bases). The ends were cut back, 2 bases at V and 10 bases at J, with 17 bases in the middle. The CDR3 totals 14 residues. The germline V gene has CDR1 LGHNA and CDR2 YSLEER.

The chain employs TRBV28 and TRBJ1-2, with 8 bases lining up with TRBD1. CDR3 length: 11 amino acids. Germline V lookup: CDR1 MDHEN, CDR2 SYDVKM. V lost 6 bases and J lost 13; bases outside the gene matches: 7. In nucleotides, the CDR3 is TGTGCCAGCAGGACGGACAGGGCTTCCACCTTC. It is translated as CASRTDRASTF.

The J gene is TRBJ2-7, the V gene TRBV4-3; tentative D call: TRBD1 (5 bases). Germline V gene lookup returns CDR1 LGHNA and CDR2 YSLEER. The CDR3 extends over 17 amino acids. Trimming took off 0 bases at V and 3 bases at J, with 18 bases between the two ends. Written as DNA, the CDR3 is TGCGCCAGCAGCCAAGATATTGTAGGGGAAGCATACTACGAGCAGTACTTC. Translated: CASSQDIVGEAYYEQYF.

This clone occurred a few times. The chain has TRBV7-2 and TRBJ2-2; D is unresolved. Germline values: CDR1 SGHTA, CDR2 FQGNSA. This CDR3 is 12 amino acids long. V lost 1 base and J 6 bases, leaving 3 bases between the germline ends. The CDR3 region has the DNA TGTGCCAGCAGCTTAGATCCCGGGGAGCTGTTTTTT. This sequence encodes CASSLDPGELFF.

This clone turned up a few times. The rearrangement links TRBV6-5 to TRBJ2-5; no clear D gene. The germline CDR1 and CDR2 sequences are MNHEY and SVGAGI. V lost 2 bases, J lost 4 bases, and 5 bases lay in between. The CDR3 runs to 12 residues. CDR3 coding DNA: TGTGCCAGCAGTTACCCCCTAGAGACCCAGTACTTC. The encoded protein is CASSYPLETQYF.

Comments on this clone: Other DNA sequences in the same sample also yield this CDR3. V usage is TRBV7-3 and J usage is TRBJ2-1, with 11 bases fitting TRBD2. Germline lookup yields CDR1 SGHTA and CDR2 FQGTGA. The CDR3 loop spans 15 amino acids. V trimming: 3 bases; J trimming: 4 bases; junction bases outside the gene matches: 2. CDR3 in amino acids: CASSFTSGSYNEQFF. The CDR3 nucleotides read TGTGCCAGCAGCTTCACTAGCGGGAGTTACAATGAGCAGTTCTTC.

The chain has TRBV12-5 and TRBJ1-6; D is undetermined. The germline V gene has CDR1 LGHNT and CDR2 FRNRAP. CDR3 length: 15 amino acids. V lost 8 bases to trimming and J lost 2 bases, with 13 bases between them. CDR3 coding DNA: TGTGCTAGTCGCATCGAGGGAGCCTATAATTCACCCCTCCACTTT. It is translated as CASRIEGAYNSPLHF.

This clone has more than one count but fewer than ten. The chain employs TRBV5-1 and TRBJ2-6; D remains unclear. The CDR3 has 14 residues. V was cut by 5 bases and J by 0 bases, with 6 bases left in between. The germline gives CDR1 SGHRS, CDR2 YFSETQ. CDR3 bases: TGCGCCAGCAGTGAGAGCTCTGGGGCCAACGTCCTGACTTTC. As protein: CASSESSGANVLTF.

This clone was seen a few times. The V gene is TRBV9, the J gene TRBJ1-1; D remains unclear. Looked up from germline, CDR1 is SGDLS and CDR2 is YYNGEE. V dropped 0 bases and J dropped 4 bases, with 10 bases sitting between them. The CDR3 runs 14 residues. The CDR3 loop reads CASSVDPRGTEAFF. The CDR3 bases are TGTGCCAGCAGCGTAGACCCTCGGGGCACTGAAGCTTTCTTT.

The chain recombines TRBV30 with TRBJ2-2; 8 positions match TRBD2. CDR1 GTSNPN and CDR2 SVGIG come from the germline V gene (reference sequence). This CDR3 has 13 amino acids. The V segment lost 5 bases and the J segment 6 bases; nucleotides outside the gene matches: 5. The CDR3 DNA reads TGTGCCTGGGGGGGACTAGGTCCCGGGGAGCTGTTTTTT. Translated, it gives CAWGGLGPGELFF.

This clone was observed a handful of times. This sequence joins TRBV25-1 and TRBJ1-1, with D unclear. The CDR3 length is 11 residues. Trimming cost V 9 bases and J 3 bases, with 8 bases left between them. Germline V lookup: CDR1 MGHDK, CDR2 SYGVNS. The CDR3, as DNA: TGTGCCAGTAGCGCGCACACTGAAGCTTTCTTT. Its protein product is CASSAHTEAFF. Together with reference TRBV25-1 and TRBJ1-1, the CDR3 gives the full variable domain: EADIYQTPRYLVIGTGKKITLECSQTMGHDKMYWYQQDPGMELHLIHYSYGVNSTEKGDLSSESTVSRIRTEHFPLTLESARPSHTSQYLCASSAHTEAFFGQGTRLTVV.

A few counts support this clone. V gene TRBV7-9 combines with J gene TRBJ1-1; D possibly corresponds to TRBD1 (5 bases). V was cut by 4 bases and J by 4 bases, with 13 bases left in between. This CDR3 has 14 residues. The germline V gene encodes CDR1 SEHNR and CDR2 FQNEAQ (reference sequence). The CDR3: CASSSQGGGTEAFF. DNA of the CDR3: TGTGCCAGCAGCTCCCAGGGTGGGGGCACTGAAGCTTTCTTT.

In its sample, this clone was seen a few times. The chain recombines TRBV7-9 with TRBJ1-6; 12 nucleotides align to TRBD1. From germline, CDR1 is SEHNR and CDR2 FQNEAQ (reference sequence). The V segment lost 5 bases and the J segment 10 bases; nucleotides outside the gene matches: 12. This CDR3 has 17 residues. The CDR3 loop is CASSPQSPGTGGSPLHF. The CDR3 DNA reads TGTGCCAGCAGCCCCCAGTCCCCCGGGACAGGGGGCTCACCCCTCCACTTT.

This clone was observed a handful of times. V gene TRBV10-3 combines with J gene TRBJ2-2; tentatively, D is TRBD2 (5 bases). Germline CDR1 is ENHRY and CDR2 is SYGVKD. The ends were cut back, 4 bases at V and 2 bases at J, with 11 bases in the middle. CDR3 size: 15 residues. As DNA, the CDR3 is TGTGCCATCAGTGGCGGACTCCCTAACACCGGGGAGCTGTTTTTT. It encodes CAISGGLPNTGELFF.

This clone turned up a few times. The V call is TRBV6-5, the J call TRBJ2-1; 7 bases fit TRBD2. J lost 6 bases, V lost 4 bases, and 12 bases had no gene match. Germline CDR1 and CDR2: MNHEY and SVGAGI. This CDR3 region has 16 residues. The chain's CDR3 is CASSSRAGRGFNEQFF. As DNA, the CDR3 is TGTGCCAGCAGTTCTAGAGCGGGACGGGGATTCAATGAGCAGTTCTTC.

This clone was seen a handful of times. The chain combines TRBV5-1 with TRBJ2-7, with D possibly being TRBD1 (5 bases). The germline gives CDR1 SGHRS, CDR2 YFSETQ. The CDR3 runs to 15 residues. V gave up 0 bases and J gave up 7 bases, with 17 bases separating them. The CDR3 sequence is CASSLEGQDHEEQYF. CDR3 DNA: TGCGCCAGCAGCTTGGAGGGGCAGGACCATGAGGAGCAGTACTTC.

The J gene is TRBJ2-1, the V gene TRBV4-1; D is unclear. This CDR3 has 12 amino acids. Deletions cut 4 bases from V and 6 bases from J, with 7 bases between. Germline V gene data show CDR1 as MGHRA and CDR2 as YSYEKL. CDR3 protein: CASSLGRNEQFF. CDR3 nucleotides: TGCGCCAGCAGCCTAGGACGCAATGAGCAGTTCTTC.

The chain links TRBV4-1 to TRBJ2-3; no clear D gene. This CDR3 region has 13 residues. The ends were cut back, 1 base at V and 1 base at J, with 3 bases in the middle. The V gene's germline CDR1 is MGHRA and CDR2 YSYEKL. CDR3 loop: CASSQARTDTQYF. The CDR3 nucleotides read TGCGCCAGCAGCCAAGCCCGCACAGATACGCAGTATTTT.

This clone was found a few times. V is TRBV5-1 and J is TRBJ2-7; 9 bases line up with TRBD1. The CDR3 is 15 amino acids. Germline V CDR1 and CDR2: SGHRS, YFSETQ. V lost 0 bases, J lost 9 bases, and 10 bases stayed unmatched. The chain's CDR3 is CASSLAGTGRSVQYV. The CDR3 bases are TGCGCCAGCAGCTTGGCCGGGACAGGGCGCTCTGTGCAGTACGTC.